The present entry profiles one T cell receptor (beta chain) with its context. This sample stems from a study of blood T cell repertoires in COVID-19. About the study: Samples taken during acute and convalescent COVID-19 were collected in the United States, Italy and Spain. Sources were T cells, B-cell-depleted T cells, or PBMCs; the material itself was cDNA or gDNA.

In the original analysis: Amplification of reference gene primers was used by the study to estimate nucleated cell counts. Produced via immunoSEQ multiplex PCR; TCRdb's table is partial and in-frame only. V, J and clone size derive from that table, while D and trimming were established from the DNA sequence. This table holds fewer than 350,000 clones, around 85% found once. With 5 bases clipped from V and 5 bases from J, the junction kept 2 bases outside the gene matches. The length of the CDR3 is 13 residues. Germline CDR1 and CDR2: SEHNR and FQNEAQ (reference sequence). Material: peripheral blood. The origin of this receptor is a human donor in a cohort sampled during active COVID-19. This chain uses TRBV7-9 with TRBJ2-2; 7 nucleotides match TRBD1. As DNA, the CDR3 is TGTGCCAGCAGCCTACAGGGGACCGGGGAGCTGTTTTTT. It specifies CASSLQGTGELFF.